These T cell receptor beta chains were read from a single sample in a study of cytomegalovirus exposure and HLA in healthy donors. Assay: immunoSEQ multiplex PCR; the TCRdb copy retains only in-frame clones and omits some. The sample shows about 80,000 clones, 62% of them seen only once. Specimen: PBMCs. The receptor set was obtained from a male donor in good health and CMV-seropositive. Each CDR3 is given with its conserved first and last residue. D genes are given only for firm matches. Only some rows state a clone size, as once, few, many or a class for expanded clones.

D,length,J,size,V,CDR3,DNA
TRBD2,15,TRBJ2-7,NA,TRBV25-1,CASSRTSGFSYEQYF,TGTGCCAGCAGCCGGACTAGCGGGTTCTCCTACGAGCAGTACTTC
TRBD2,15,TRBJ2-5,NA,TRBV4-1,CASSQSGGAEETQYF,TGCGCCAGCAGCCAGAGCGGGGGGGCCGAGGAGACCCAGTACTTC
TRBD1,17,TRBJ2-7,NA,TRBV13,CASSLSSTGTESYEQYF,TGTGCCAGCAGCTTAAGCTCCACCGGGACAGAATCCTACGAGCAGTACTTC
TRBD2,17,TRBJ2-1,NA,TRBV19,CASSPPTSAMIRNEQFF,TGTGCCAGTAGCCCTCCCACTAGCGCCATGATTCGGAATGAGCAGTTCTTC
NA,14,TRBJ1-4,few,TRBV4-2,CASGTTATNEKLFF,TGTGCCAGCGGAACGACAGCAACTAATGAAAAACTGTTTTTT
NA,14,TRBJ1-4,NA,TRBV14,CASSPHSGNEKLFF,TGTGCCAGCAGCCCCCACAGTGGAAATGAAAAACTGTTTTTT
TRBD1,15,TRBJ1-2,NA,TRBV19,CASTTYRGTNYGYTF,TGTGCCAGTACCACTTACAGGGGCACTAACTATGGCTACACCTTC
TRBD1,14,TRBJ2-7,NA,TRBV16,CASSHSQGAGEQYF,TGTGCCAGCAGCCACAGCCAGGGGGCCGGCGAGCAGTACTTC
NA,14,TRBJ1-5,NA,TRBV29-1,CSVEAKRARQPQHF,TGCAGCGTTGAAGCCAAGAGGGCGCGACAGCCCCAGCATTTT
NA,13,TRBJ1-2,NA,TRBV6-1,CASSGRTVEGYTF,TGTGCCAGCAGTGGACGGACAGTAGAAGGCTACACCTTC
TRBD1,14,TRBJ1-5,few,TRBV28,CASRRQGRNQPQHF,TGTGCCAGCAGGAGACAGGGCCGCAATCAGCCCCAGCATTTT
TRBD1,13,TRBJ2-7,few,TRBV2,CANIGTEHYEQYF,TGTGCCAACATAGGGACAGAGCACTACGAGCAGTACTTC
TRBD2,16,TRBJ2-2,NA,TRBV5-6,CASSPSGARETGELFF,TGTGCCAGCAGCCCCAGCGGGGCCCGGGAAACCGGGGAGCTGTTTTTT
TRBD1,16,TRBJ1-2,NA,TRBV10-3,CATLPGGQESWYGYTF,TGTGCCACCCTCCCGGGCGGACAGGAGTCTTGGTATGGCTACACCTTC